The clone carrying this TCR beta chain was seen a few times. The data were obtained in a study of Ad26.COV2.S vaccination and SARS-CoV-2 variants. About the study: Of the COV1001 trial arms, the Ad26.COV2.S arm included the donor.

Germline assignment: CDR1 MDHEN and CDR2 SYDVKM. V lost 6 bases to trimming and J lost 6 bases, with 15 bases between them. This CDR3 has 14 amino acids. Profiled with immunoSEQ multiplex PCR; TCRdb holds only in-frame clones, not every one. This repertoire shows about 680,000 clones, roughly 90% found once; its top ten account for over 1.3%. Treatment meaning: some 19 received Ad26.COV2.S at low or high dose, single or two shots; several received placebo; per-sample allocation not given. Samples analyzed were those drawn on day 63 after the first vaccine or placebo injection. Donation was by an adult aged 18-55 years who was in Boston.

The receptor comes from a person aged 18 to 65 who received the Ad26.COV2.S COVID-19 vaccine or a placebo. The specimen was peripheral blood, collected in a trial of Ad26.COV2.S vaccine versus placebo. V is TRBV28 and J is TRBJ1-5; perhaps TRBD1 as D (5 bases). The CDR3 DNA reads TGTGCCAGCAGCCTTATGGGACTTTCTCAGCCCCAGCATTTT. Amino acid sequence: CASSLMGLSQPQHF.